In its sample, the clone carrying this TCR beta chain was seen a few times. What it binds is not known. Built from TCR beta cDNA, the libraries had unique molecular identifiers in them. TCRdb re-analysed the PCR reads in MiXCR, keeping a single row per CDR3 protein. This sample yields about 200,000 distinct CDR3 sequences, of which about 30% are seen a single time; 3% to 4% belongs to the top ten. CDR1 SGDLS and CDR2 YYNGEE come from the germline V gene. V lost 3 bases to trimming and J lost 1 base, with 10 bases between them. The CDR3 sequence is 14 residues long. The sample is drawn from a study of post-analysis software for immune sequencing data. Across the study: Secondary progressive, relapsing-remitting and progressive-relapsing multiple sclerosis were among the included disease courses. Study results and limitations: Strong co-clustering by F measure was evident for samples that had been prepared in the same batch. Diversity measured as normalized Chao1 was significantly lower in multiple sclerosis patients than in controls. When patients were compared with controls, about 5 TRBV segments were more frequent, TRBV5-6, TRBV5-1 and TRBV20-1 among them.

The chain links TRBV9 to TRBJ1-1; no definite D call. This TCR was sampled from a girl aged 2-17 years with multiple sclerosis. Sequencing was carried out using blood. CDR3 sequence: CASSAERANTEAFF. The CDR3 DNA sequence: TGTGCCAGCAGCGCTGAAAGGGCGAACACTGAAGCTTTCTTT. Combining the CDR3 with reference TRBV9 and TRBJ1-1 gives the whole variable domain DSGVTQTPKHLITATGQRVTLRCSPRSGDLSVYWYQQSLDQGLQFLIQYYNGEERAKGNILERFSAQQFPDLHSELNLSSLELGDSALYFCASSAERANTEAFFGQGTRLTVV.